This TCR beta chain comes out of a study of OX40 agonist ivuxolimab in advanced cancers. Using immunoSEQ multiplex PCR, the repertoire was profiled, and TCRdb retains in-frame clones only, with some absent. Here the sample spans around 64,000 clones, around 90% being singletons. The specimen was CD4+ or CD8+ T cells sorted from blood, collected in a trial of the OX40 agonist ivuxolimab. The TCR sequence derives from an adult with an advanced solid tumor such as melanoma, head and neck, liver or kidney cancer.

The CDR3 reads CASSFTGTGGDDYGYTF. The CDR3 DNA reads as TGCGCCAGCAGCTTTACCGGGACAGGGGGCGACGACTATGGCTACACCTTC. The V and J genes are TRBV5-1 and TRBJ1-2; TRBD1 matches at 12 bases. There are 17 residues in the CDR3. V lost 2 bases and J lost 3; bases outside the gene matches: 8. Per the germline V gene, CDR1 is SGHRS and CDR2 is YFSETQ.